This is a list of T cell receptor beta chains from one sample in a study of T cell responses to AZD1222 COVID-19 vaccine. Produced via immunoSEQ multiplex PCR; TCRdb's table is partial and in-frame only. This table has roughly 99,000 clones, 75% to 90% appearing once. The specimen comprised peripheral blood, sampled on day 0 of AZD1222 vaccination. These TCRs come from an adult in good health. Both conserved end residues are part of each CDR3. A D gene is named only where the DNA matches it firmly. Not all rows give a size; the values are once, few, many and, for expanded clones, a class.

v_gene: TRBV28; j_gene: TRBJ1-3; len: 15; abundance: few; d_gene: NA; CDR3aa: CASSPLLGAGNTIYF; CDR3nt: TGTGCCAGCAGTCCCCTTTTAGGGGCGGGAAACACCATATATTTT
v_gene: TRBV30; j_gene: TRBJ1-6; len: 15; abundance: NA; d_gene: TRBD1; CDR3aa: CAWSVDRGGNSPLHF; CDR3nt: TGTGCCTGGAGTGTCGACAGGGGAGGAAATTCACCCCTCCACTTT
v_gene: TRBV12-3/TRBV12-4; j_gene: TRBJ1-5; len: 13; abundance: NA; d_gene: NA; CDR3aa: CASSPPSNQPQHF; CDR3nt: TGTGCCAGCAGTCCCCCAAGCAATCAGCCCCAGCATTTT
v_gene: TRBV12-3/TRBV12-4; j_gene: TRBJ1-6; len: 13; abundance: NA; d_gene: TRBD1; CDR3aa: CASSLRQGSPLHF; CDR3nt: TGTGCCAGCAGTTTAAGACAGGGCTCACCCCTCCACTTT
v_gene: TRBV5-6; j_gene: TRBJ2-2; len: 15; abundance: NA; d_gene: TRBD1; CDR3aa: CASSFRTGNTGELFF; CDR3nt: TGTGCCAGCAGCTTTCGGACAGGGAACACCGGGGAGCTGTTTTTT
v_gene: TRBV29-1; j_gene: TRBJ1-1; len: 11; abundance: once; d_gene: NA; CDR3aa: CSVPENTEAFF; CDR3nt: TGCAGCGTCCCAGAGAACACTGAAGCTTTCTTT
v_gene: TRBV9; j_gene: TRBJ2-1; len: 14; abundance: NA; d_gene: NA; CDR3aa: CASSGGPAYNEQFF; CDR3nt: TGTGCCAGCAGCGGGGGCCCTGCCTACAATGAGCAGTTCTTC
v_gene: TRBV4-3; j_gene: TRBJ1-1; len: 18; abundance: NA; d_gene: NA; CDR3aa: CASSQSLEARPSNTEAFF; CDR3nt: TGCGCCAGCAGCCAATCATTAGAAGCCAGGCCCTCGAACACTGAAGCTTTCTTT
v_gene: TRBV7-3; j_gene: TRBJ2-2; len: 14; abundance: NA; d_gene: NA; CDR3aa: CASSSTLGTGELFF; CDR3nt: TGTGCCAGCAGCTCGACCCTAGGGACCGGGGAGCTGTTTTTT
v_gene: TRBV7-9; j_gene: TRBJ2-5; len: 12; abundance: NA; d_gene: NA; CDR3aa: CASSLGMETQYF; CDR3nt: TGTGCCAGCAGCTTAGGCATGGAGACCCAGTACTTC
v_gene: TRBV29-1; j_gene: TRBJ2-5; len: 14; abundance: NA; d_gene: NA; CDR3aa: CSVAIGQPQETQYF; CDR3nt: TGCAGCGTAGCGATCGGACAGCCACAAGAGACCCAGTACTTC
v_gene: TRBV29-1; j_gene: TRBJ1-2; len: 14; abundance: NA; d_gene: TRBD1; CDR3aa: CSVESPGQYYGYTF; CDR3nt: TGCAGCGTTGAATCGCCGGGACAGTACTATGGCTACACCTTC
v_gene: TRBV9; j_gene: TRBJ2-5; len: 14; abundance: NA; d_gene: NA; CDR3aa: CASSSSGGKETQYF; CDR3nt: TGTGCCAGCAGCTCCTCCGGGGGAAAAGAGACCCAGTACTTC
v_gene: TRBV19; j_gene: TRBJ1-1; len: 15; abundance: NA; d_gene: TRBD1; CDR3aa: CASSIPGGKSTEAFF; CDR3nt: TGTGCCAGTAGTATCCCAGGGGGAAAGAGCACTGAAGCTTTCTTT
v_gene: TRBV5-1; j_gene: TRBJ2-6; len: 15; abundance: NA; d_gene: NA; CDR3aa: CASSLATSGANVLTF; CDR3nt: TGCGCCAGCAGCTTGGCCACCTCTGGGGCCAACGTCCTGACTTTC
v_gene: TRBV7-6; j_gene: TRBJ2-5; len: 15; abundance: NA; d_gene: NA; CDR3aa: CASSRNSVLQETQYF; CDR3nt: TGTGCCAGCAGTCGCAACTCAGTACTCCAAGAGACCCAGTACTTC
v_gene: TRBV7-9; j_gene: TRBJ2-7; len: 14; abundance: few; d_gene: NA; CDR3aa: CASSLGQGSGEQYF; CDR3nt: TGTGCCAGCAGCTTAGGGCAGGGATCGGGCGAGCAGTACTTC
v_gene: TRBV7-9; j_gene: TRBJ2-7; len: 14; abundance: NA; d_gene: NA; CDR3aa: CASSLAGNSYEQYF; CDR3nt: TGTGCCAGCAGCTTAGCAGGAAACTCCTACGAGCAGTACTTC
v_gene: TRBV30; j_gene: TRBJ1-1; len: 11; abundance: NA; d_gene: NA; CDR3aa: CAWTHRDGAFF; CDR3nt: TGTGCCTGGACCCACAGGGACGGGGCTTTCTTT
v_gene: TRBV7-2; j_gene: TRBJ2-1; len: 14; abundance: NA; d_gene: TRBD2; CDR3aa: CASSLAGLRYEQFF; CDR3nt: TGTGCCAGCAGCTTAGCGGGACTAAGGTATGAGCAGTTCTTC
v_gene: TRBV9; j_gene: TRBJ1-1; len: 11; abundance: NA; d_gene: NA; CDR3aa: CASSPLTEAFF; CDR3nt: TGTGCCAGCAGCCCTCTCACTGAAGCTTTCTTT
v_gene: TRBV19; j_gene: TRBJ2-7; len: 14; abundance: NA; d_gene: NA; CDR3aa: CASSIIGEKYEQYF; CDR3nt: TGTGCCAGTAGTATAATCGGGGAGAAGTACGAGCAGTACTTC
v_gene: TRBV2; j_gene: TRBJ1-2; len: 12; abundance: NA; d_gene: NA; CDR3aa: CASADSNYGYTF; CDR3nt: TGTGCCAGCGCAGACAGCAACTATGGCTACACCTTC
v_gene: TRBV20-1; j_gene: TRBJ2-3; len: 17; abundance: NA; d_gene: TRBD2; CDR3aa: CSASEASGRGQTDTQYF; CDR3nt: TGCAGTGCTAGTGAGGCTAGCGGGAGGGGCCAGACAGATACGCAGTATTTT